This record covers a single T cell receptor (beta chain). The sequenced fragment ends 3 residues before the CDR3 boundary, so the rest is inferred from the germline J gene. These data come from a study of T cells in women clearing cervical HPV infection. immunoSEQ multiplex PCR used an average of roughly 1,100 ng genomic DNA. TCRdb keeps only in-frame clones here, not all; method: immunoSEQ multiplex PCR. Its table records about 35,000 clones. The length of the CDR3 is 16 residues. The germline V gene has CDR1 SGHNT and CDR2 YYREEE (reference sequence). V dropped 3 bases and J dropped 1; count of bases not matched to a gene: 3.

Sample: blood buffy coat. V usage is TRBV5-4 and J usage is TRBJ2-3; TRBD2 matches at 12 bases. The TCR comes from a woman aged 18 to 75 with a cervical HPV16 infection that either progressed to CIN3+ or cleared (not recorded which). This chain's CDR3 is CASSWGLAGGTDTQYF. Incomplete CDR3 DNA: TGTGCCAGCAGCTGGGGACTAGCGGGCGGCACAGATACG.